These 23 T cell receptor beta chains originate from one sample sequenced in a study of early T cells in non-severe SARS-CoV-2 infection. TCRdb itself ran the 5' RACE reads through MiXCR, one entry per CDR3 protein. The data contain 60,000 or so distinct CDR3 sequences, 8.7% of them singletons. The sample consisted of whole blood, taken at baseline. Receptor source: an adult who was a healthcare worker with PCR-confirmed SARS-CoV-2 infection or an uninfected control (not recorded which).

The genes are TRBV7-9 and TRBJ2-3; TRBD2 is a possible D gene (5 bases). Germline CDR1 and CDR2: SEHNR and FQNEAQ (reference sequence). With 1 base removed from V and 1 base from J, the gap between germline ends came to 6 bases. This CDR3 contains 14 residues. CDR3 sequence: CASSLGAGTDTQYF. In DNA, the CDR3 is TGTGCCAGCAGCTTAGGAGCGGGCACAGATACGCAGTATTTT.

V is TRBV12-3 or TRBV12-4 and J is TRBJ2-2; TRBD2 is a possible D gene (6 bases). The V end was cut by 1 base, the J end by 7 bases, with 19 bases between. This CDR3 has 17 residues. The DNA of the CDR3 is TGTGCCAGCAGTTTAGGGGCCTGGGGGGAATGGAACGGGGAGCTGTTTTTT. It specifies CASSLGAWGEWNGELFF.

This chain connects TRBV19 to TRBJ1-5; possibly TRBD1 for D (5 bases). The CDR3 consists of 15 residues. The V and J ends lost 2 bases and 3 bases respectively, with 11 bases between them. CDR1 and CDR2 from the germline V gene are LNHDA and SQIVND (reference sequence). The DNA of the CDR3 is TGTGCCAGTAGTATACGTGGGGACCCCAATCAGCCCCAGCATTTT. Encoded protein: CASSIRGDPNQPQHF. The whole variable domain, filled in from reference TRBV19 and TRBJ1-5, reads DGGITQSPKYLFRKEGQNVTLSCEQNLNHDAMYWYRQDPGQGLRLIYYSQIVNDFQKGDIAEGYSVSREKKESFPLTVTSAQKNPTAFYLCASSIRGDPNQPQHFGDGTRLSIL.

This clonotype showed up many times. V usage is TRBV7-9 and J usage is TRBJ1-2; the D is unclear. The V gene lost 1 base and the J gene lost 4 bases, with 13 bases spanning the gap. CDR1 is SEHNR, CDR2 FQNEAQ, per germline (reference sequence). The CDR3 loop spans 15 amino acids. CDR3 loop: CASSLGTDSGYGYTF. CDR3 DNA sequence: TGTGCCAGCAGCTTAGGGACGGACTCGGGCTATGGCTACACCTTC.

This clonotype showed up just a few times. This sequence joins TRBV12-3 or TRBV12-4 and TRBJ2-1; 7 positions agree with TRBD2. There are 16 residues in the CDR3. V dropped 5 bases and J dropped 5; count of bases not matched to a gene: 12. The CDR3 DNA sequence: TGTGCCAGCAGTCCCGGCCAGCGGGGTTACCACAATGAGCAGTTCTTC. This sequence encodes CASSPGQRGYHNEQFF.

The chain employs TRBV27 and TRBJ2-7; tentatively, D is TRBD1 (6 bases). The V gene lost 5 bases and the J gene lost 0 bases, with 11 bases spanning the gap. CDR3 size: 14 residues. The germline CDR1 and CDR2 sequences are MNHEY and SMNVEV (reference sequence). CDR3 protein: CASSKGESSYEQYF. The CDR3 coding sequence is TGTGCCAGCAGTAAGGGGGAAAGCTCCTACGAGCAGTACTTC.

This clonotype was seen many times. This chain links TRBV24-1 with TRBJ2-1; possible D gene TRBD1, 5 bases. Per germline, CDR1 KGHDR and CDR2 SFDVKD. V lost 0 bases to trimming and J lost 5 bases, with 7 bases between them. There are 14 residues in the CDR3. CDR3 sequence: CATSDLRQNNEQFF. The CDR3 nucleotides read TGTGCCACCAGTGATTTGAGACAGAACAATGAGCAGTTCTTC.

This rearrangement joins TRBV7-3 to TRBJ2-3; no firm D call. Trimming pared 3 bases from V and 5 bases from J, leaving 15 bases between. The CDR3 sequence is 15 residues long. Germline V gene sequence: CDR1 SGHTA, CDR2 FQGTGA. The CDR3 DNA sequence: TGTGCCAGCAGCTTGGGGAACAGCCCGATAGATACGCAGTATTTT. This translates into CASSLGNSPIDTQYF.

This clonotype appeared many times. The rearrangement joins TRBV5-5 to TRBJ2-4, with TRBD1 as a possible D gene (6 bases). CDR3 length equals 14 residues. V was pared by 2 bases and J by 8 bases, with 14 bases between. Germline V gives CDR1 SGHKS, CDR2 YYEKEE (reference sequence). The CDR3 sequence is CASSLAGTYDIQYF. In DNA form, the CDR3 reads TGTGCCAGCAGCTTAGCCGGGACATACGACATTCAGTACTTC.

This chain joins TRBV29-1 and TRBJ2-3, with D unclear. CDR1 and CDR2 from the germline V gene are SQVTM and ANQGSEA. The ends were cut back, 8 bases at V and 4 bases at J, with 10 bases in the middle. The length of the CDR3 is 11 residues. Here the CDR3 DNA reads TGCAGCTACATTTACCCAGATACGCAGTATTTT. This encodes CSYIYPDTQYF.

Many counts were recorded for this clonotype. This chain connects TRBV3-1 to TRBJ2-7; 7 nucleotides line up with TRBD2. The CDR3 extends over 15 amino acids. Germline V gene lookup returns CDR1 LGHDT and CDR2 YNNKEL (reference sequence). V lost 4 bases and J lost 2; bases outside the gene matches: 8. In DNA, the CDR3 is TGTGCCAGCAGCCCTATACTAGCGAGAGCCTACGAGCAGTACTTC. Protein: CASSPILARAYEQYF.

This clonotype was detected many times. The junction departs from germline at one end; a sequencing error may be responsible. V is TRBV10-3 and J is TRBJ2-2, with unresolved D. Germline CDR1 ENHRY, CDR2 SYGVKD. The CDR3 loop spans 12 amino acids. CDR3 region: CAISPNTGELFF. CDR3 DNA sequence: TGTGCCATCAGTCCGAATACCGGGGAGCTGTTTTTT.

This clonotype was detected only a few times. V and J are TRBV11-2 and TRBJ1-5; 7 bases fit TRBD1. V shed 1 base, J shed 2 bases, and the junction held 5 bases outside the gene matches. Germline CDR1 reads SGHAT; CDR2 reads FQNNGV. The CDR3 is made up of 16 amino acids. The CDR3: CASSLAKGTGNQPQHF. CDR3 DNA sequence: TGTGCCAGCAGCTTAGCAAAAGGGACAGGCAATCAGCCCCAGCATTTT.

The chain recombines TRBV20-1 with TRBJ1-5; D is uncertain. Germline loops: CDR1 DFQATT, CDR2 SNEGSKA (reference sequence). The V gene lost 0 bases and the J gene lost 5 bases, with 5 bases spanning the gap. This CDR3 has 12 residues. This chain's CDR3 is CSARDGHQPQHF. CDR3 in DNA: TGCAGTGCTAGAGATGGGCATCAGCCCCAGCATTTT.

This clonotype was observed many times. This chain connects TRBV6-5 to TRBJ1-2; the match to TRBD1 covers 12 bases. V lost 4 bases, J lost 5 bases, and 8 bases stayed unmatched. This CDR3 is 16 amino acids long. The germline gives CDR1 MNHEY, CDR2 SVGAGI. CDR3 in amino acids: CASSSAGTGGRYGYTF. The CDR3 DNA is TGTGCCAGCAGTTCCGCCGGGACAGGGGGCCGGTATGGCTACACCTTC.

This clonotype has only a few counts. This chain joins TRBV9 and TRBJ2-3; 9 nucleotides line up with TRBD2. V shed 0 bases and J 1 base; nucleotides not matched to a gene: 6. Germline CDR1 is SGDLS and CDR2 is YYNGEE. The CDR3 is 17 residues long. The CDR3 reads CASSVDAAGGRTDTQYF. The CDR3 DNA follows: TGTGCCAGCAGCGTAGACGCAGCGGGGGGCCGCACAGATACGCAGTATTTT.

V and J are TRBV13 and TRBJ2-1; 7 bases line up with TRBD2. The CDR3 covers 15 residues. V lost 4 bases and J lost 13; bases outside the gene matches: 16. Germline V gene sequence: CDR1 PRHDT, CDR2 FYEKMQ (reference sequence). The CDR3 DNA reads as TGTGCCAGCAGCTACCGAGCGGGGAGTCTCTTTGGTCAGTTCTTC. Encoded protein: CASSYRAGSLFGQFF.

The J gene is TRBJ1-1, the V gene TRBV6-1; D gene uncertain. The germline V gene encodes CDR1 MNHNS and CDR2 SASEGT. The ends were cut back, 9 bases at V and 0 bases at J, with 5 bases in the middle. CDR3 size: 11 residues. The CDR3 loop reads CASGMNTEAFF. CDR3 in DNA: TGTGCCAGTGGGATGAACACTGAAGCTTTCTTT.

In its sample, this clonotype was seen a few times. The CDR3 DNA sequence: TGTGCCAGCAGGCTCATTAACACTGAAGCTTTCTTT. Translation: CASRLINTEAFF. The gene calls are TRBV6-6 and TRBJ1-1, with D uncertain. Germline V lookup: CDR1 MNHNY, CDR2 SVGAGI (reference sequence). Deletions cut 6 bases from V and 2 bases from J, with 7 bases between. The length of the CDR3 is 12 residues.

This clonotype was counted many times. The J gene is TRBJ2-7, the V gene TRBV6-2 or TRBV6-3, with D possibly matching TRBD2 (7 bases). The ends were cut back, 6 bases at V and 5 bases at J, with 14 bases in the middle. CDR3 size: 13 residues. CDR1 is MNHEY and CDR2 is SVGEGT in the germline V gene. The CDR3 loop is CASRGGAPNEQYF. DNA of the CDR3: TGTGCCAGCAGGGGGGGGGCCCCCAACGAGCAGTACTTC.

This chain uses TRBV7-2 with TRBJ1-5; the match to TRBD1 covers 9 bases. Germline assignment: CDR1 SGHTA and CDR2 FQGNSA. The CDR3 runs to 15 residues. With V trimmed by 1 base and J by 4 bases, 2 bases remained unmatched. The CDR3 DNA sequence: TGTGCCAGCAGCTTAGTGGGGACAGGGAATCAGCCCCAGCATTTT. It codes for CASSLVGTGNQPQHF. Variable domain in full (rest from reference TRBV7-2 and TRBJ1-5): GAGVSQSPSNKVTEKGKDVELRCDPISGHTALYWYRQSLGQGLEFLIYFQGNSAPDKSGLPSDRFSAERTGGSVSTLTIQRTQQEDSAVYLCASSLVGTGNQPQHFGDGTRLSIL.

This clonotype was recorded many times. The chain couples TRBV20-1 to TRBJ2-3, with 8 positions matching TRBD2. CDR3 length equals 16 residues. With V trimmed by 6 bases and J by 1 base, 12 bases remained unmatched. In germline, CDR1 is DFQATT, CDR2 SNEGSKA (reference sequence). In DNA form, the CDR3 reads TGCAGTGCGGTACCCGGGTGGCGGGGGGGCACAGATACGCAGTATTTT. Protein: CSAVPGWRGGTDTQYF.

A few counts support this clonotype. The chain combines TRBV7-9 with TRBJ2-4; D is perhaps TRBD2 (6 bases). Trimming took off 5 bases at V and 8 bases at J, with 22 bases between the two ends. From germline, CDR1 is SEHNR and CDR2 FQNEAQ (reference sequence). The length of the CDR3 is 16 residues. This CDR3 reads CASSMEGPGIFDIQYF. CDR3 nucleotides: TGTGCCAGCAGCATGGAGGGACCGGGAATATTTGACATTCAGTACTTC. Supplemented by reference TRBV7-9 and TRBJ2-4, the full variable domain reads DTGVSQNPRHKITKRGQNVTFRCDPISEHNRLYWYRQTLGQGPEFLTYFQNEAQLEKSRLLSDRFSAERPKGSFSTLEIQRTEQGDSAMYLCASSMEGPGIFDIQYFGAGTRLSVL.